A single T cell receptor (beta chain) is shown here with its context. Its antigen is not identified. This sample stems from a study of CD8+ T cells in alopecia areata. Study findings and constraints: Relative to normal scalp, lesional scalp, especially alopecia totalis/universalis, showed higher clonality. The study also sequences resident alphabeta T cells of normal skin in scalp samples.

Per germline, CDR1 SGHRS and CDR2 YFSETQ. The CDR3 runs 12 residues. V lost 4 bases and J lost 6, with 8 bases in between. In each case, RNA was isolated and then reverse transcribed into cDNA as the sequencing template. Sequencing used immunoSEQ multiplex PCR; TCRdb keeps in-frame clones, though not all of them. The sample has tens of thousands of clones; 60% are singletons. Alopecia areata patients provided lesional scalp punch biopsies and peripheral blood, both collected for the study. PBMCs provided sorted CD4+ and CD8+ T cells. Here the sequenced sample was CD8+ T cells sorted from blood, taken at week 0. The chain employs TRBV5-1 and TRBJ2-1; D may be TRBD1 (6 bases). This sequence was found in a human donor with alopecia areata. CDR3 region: CASSQTGNEQFF. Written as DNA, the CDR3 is TGCGCCAGCAGCCAGACAGGCAATGAGCAGTTCTTC.